A selection of T cell receptor beta chains follows, all from one sample in a study of OX40 agonist ivuxolimab in advanced cancers. Produced via immunoSEQ multiplex PCR; TCRdb's table is partial and in-frame only. The data show just over 90,000 clones, 92% seen once. The source material was CD4+ or CD8+ T cells sorted from blood, sampled in a trial of the OX40 agonist ivuxolimab. Receptors originate from an adult with an advanced solid tumor such as melanoma, head and neck, liver or kidney cancer. Each CDR3 is given without its conserved first and last residue.

v_call cdr3_aa
TRBV5-4 ASSWGSREQF
TRBV6-6 ASSYQTGAHGYT
TRBV13 ASSLRDRENEKLF
TRBV5-1 ASSLGGGAARTDTQY
TRBV27 ASSLRGTGSYEQY
TRBV27 ASSLKGRDYGYT
TRBV30 AWRGGSGGPGDTQY
TRBV7-6 ASSPGTSGPYEQY
TRBV5-5 ASSRWGDYEQY
TRBV7-3 ASSSLTGVNAEAF
TRBV5-4 ASSLGQDRASADTQY